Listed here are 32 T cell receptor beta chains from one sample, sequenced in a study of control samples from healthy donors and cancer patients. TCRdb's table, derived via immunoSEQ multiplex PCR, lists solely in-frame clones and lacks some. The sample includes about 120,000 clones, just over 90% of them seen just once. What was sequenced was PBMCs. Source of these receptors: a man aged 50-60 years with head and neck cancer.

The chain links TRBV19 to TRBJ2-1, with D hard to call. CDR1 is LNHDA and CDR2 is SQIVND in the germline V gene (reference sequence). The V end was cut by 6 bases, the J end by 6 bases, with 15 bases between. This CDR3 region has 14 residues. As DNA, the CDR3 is TGTGCCAGTAGGGAAGATCCCCGTGTCAATGAGCAGTTCTTC. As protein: CASREDPRVNEQFF. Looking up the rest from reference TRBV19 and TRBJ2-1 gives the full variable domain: DGGITQSPKYLFRKEGQNVTLSCEQNLNHDAMYWYRQDPGQGLRLIYYSQIVNDFQKGDIAEGYSVSREKKESFPLTVTSAQKNPTAFYLCASREDPRVNEQFFGPGTRLTVL.

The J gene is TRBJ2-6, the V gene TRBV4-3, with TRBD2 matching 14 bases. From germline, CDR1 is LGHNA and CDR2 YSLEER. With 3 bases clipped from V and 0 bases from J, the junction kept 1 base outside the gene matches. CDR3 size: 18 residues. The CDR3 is CASSHGTSGGSGANVLTF. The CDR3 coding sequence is TGCGCCAGCAGCCACGGGACTAGCGGGGGCTCTGGGGCCAACGTCCTGACTTTC.

In DNA, the CDR3 is TGTGCCAGCAGTCCAAAAGGTGGACACACTGAAGCTTTCTTT. Its translation is CASSPKGGHTEAFF. V is TRBV2 and J is TRBJ1-1, with unresolved D. CDR3 size: 14 residues. Trimming left V 5 bases short and J 3 bases short, with 13 bases between. Looked up from germline, CDR1 is SNHLY and CDR2 is FYNNEI.

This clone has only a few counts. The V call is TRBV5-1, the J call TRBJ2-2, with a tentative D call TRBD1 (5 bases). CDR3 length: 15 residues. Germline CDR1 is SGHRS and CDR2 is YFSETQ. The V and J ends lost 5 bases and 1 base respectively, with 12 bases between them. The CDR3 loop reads CASRGQKVNTGELFF. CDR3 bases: TGCGCCAGCAGGGGGCAGAAGGTGAACACCGGGGAGCTGTTTTTT.

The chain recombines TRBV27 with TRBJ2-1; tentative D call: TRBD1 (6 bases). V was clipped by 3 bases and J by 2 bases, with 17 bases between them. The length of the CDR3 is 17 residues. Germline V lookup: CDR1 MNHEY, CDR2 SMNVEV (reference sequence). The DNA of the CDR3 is TGTGCCAGCAGTTTGTCAGGGGCCCTACCTCCCTACAATGAGCAGTTCTTC. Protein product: CASSLSGALPPYNEQFF.

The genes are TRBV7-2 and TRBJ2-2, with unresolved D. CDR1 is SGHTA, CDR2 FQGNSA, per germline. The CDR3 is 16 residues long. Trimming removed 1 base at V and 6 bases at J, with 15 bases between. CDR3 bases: TGTGCCAGCAGCTTAGTAAGGGTACCCAGCTCCGGGGAGCTGTTTTTT. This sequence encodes CASSLVRVPSSGELFF. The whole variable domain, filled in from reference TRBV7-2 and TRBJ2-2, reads GAGVSQSPSNKVTEKGKDVELRCDPISGHTALYWYRQSLGQGLEFLIYFQGNSAPDKSGLPSDRFSAERTGGSVSTLTIQRTQQEDSAVYLCASSLVRVPSSGELFFGEGSRLTVL.

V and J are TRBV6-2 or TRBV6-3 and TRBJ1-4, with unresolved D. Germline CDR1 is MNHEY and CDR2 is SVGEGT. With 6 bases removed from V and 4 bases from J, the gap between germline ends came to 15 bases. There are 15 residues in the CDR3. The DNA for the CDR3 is TGTGCCAGCAGCCGTTCGCAGACGCTTAATGAAAAACTGTTTTTT. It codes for CASSRSQTLNEKLFF.

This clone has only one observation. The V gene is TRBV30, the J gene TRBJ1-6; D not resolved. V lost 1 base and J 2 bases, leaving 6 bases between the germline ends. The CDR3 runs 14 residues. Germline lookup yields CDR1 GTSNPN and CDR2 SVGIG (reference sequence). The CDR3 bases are TGTGCCTGGAGTGCCGAACCCTATAATTCACCCCTCCACTTT. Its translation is CAWSAEPYNSPLHF.

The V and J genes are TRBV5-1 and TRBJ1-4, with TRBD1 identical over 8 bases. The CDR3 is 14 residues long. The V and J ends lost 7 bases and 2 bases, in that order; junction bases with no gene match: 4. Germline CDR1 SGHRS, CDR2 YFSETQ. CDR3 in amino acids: CASGQGWTNEKLFF. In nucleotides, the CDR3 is TGCGCCAGCGGACAGGGCTGGACTAATGAAAAACTGTTTTTT.

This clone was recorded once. CDR3 sequence: CASATRSLQIQPQHF. The CDR3 DNA follows: TGTGCCAGTGCAACTCGGTCCCTACAGATACAGCCCCAGCATTTT. The rearrangement joins TRBV19 to TRBJ1-5; D gene unclear. The V gene's germline CDR1 is LNHDA and CDR2 SQIVND (reference sequence). V lost 8 bases to trimming and J lost 7 bases, with 21 bases between them. This CDR3 is 15 amino acids long.

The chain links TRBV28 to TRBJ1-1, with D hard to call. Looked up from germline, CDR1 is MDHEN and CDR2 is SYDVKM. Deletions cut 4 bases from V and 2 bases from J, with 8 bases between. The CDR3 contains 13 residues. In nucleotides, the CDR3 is TGTGCCAGCAGTTCAGAGGGCAACACTGAAGCTTTCTTT. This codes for CASSSEGNTEAFF.

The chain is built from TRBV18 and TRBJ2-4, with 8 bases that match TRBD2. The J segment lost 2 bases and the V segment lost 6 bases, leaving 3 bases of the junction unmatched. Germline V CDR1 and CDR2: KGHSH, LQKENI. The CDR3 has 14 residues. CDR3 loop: CASSPGGSKNIQYF. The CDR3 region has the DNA TGTGCCAGCTCCCCGGGGGGGTCCAAAAACATTCAGTACTTC.

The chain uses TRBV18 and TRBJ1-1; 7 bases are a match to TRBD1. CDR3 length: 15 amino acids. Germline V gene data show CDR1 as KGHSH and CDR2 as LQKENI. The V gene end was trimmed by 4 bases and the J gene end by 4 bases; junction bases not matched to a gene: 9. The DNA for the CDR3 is TGTGCCAGCTCACGGGGAGGGGGCTATAGCACTGAAGCTTTCTTT. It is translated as CASSRGGGYSTEAFF. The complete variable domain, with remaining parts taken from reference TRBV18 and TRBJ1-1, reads NAGVMQNPRHLVRRRGQEARLRCSPMKGHSHVYWYRQLPEEGLKFMVYLQKENIIDESGMPKERFSAEFPKEGPSILRIQQVVRGDSAAYFCASSRGGGYSTEAFFGQGTRLTVV.

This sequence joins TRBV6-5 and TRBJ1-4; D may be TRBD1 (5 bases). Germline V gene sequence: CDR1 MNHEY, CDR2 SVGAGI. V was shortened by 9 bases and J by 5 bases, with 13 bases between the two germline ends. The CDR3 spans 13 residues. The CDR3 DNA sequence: TGTGCCAGTGGACAAGGTGCAAATGAAAAACTGTTTTTT. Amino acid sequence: CASGQGANEKLFF.

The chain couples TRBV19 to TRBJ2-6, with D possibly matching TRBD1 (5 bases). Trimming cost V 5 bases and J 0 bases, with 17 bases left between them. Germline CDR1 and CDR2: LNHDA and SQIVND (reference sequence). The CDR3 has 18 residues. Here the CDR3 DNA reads TGTGCCAGTAGTCCACAGGACGCCGCTTACTCTGGGGCCAACGTCCTGACTTTC. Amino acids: CASSPQDAAYSGANVLTF.

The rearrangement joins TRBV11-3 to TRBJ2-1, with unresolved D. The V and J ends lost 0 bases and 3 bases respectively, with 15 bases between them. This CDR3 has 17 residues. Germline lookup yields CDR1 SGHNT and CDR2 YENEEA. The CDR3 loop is CASSLDSGLEIYNEQFF. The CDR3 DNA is TGTGCCAGCAGCTTAGACTCAGGCCTTGAGATCTACAATGAGCAGTTCTTC.

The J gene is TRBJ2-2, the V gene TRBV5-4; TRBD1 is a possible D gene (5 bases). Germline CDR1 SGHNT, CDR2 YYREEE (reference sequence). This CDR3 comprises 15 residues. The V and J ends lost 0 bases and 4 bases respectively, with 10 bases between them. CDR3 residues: CASSLEGMSTGELFF. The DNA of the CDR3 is TGTGCCAGCAGCTTGGAGGGGATGTCCACCGGGGAGCTGTTTTTT.

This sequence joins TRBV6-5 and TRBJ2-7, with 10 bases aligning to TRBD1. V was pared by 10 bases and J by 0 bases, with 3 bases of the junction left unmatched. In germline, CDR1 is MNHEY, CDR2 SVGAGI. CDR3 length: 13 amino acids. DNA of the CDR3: TGTGCCACCCGGACAGGGGGCTCCTACGAGCAGTACTTC. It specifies CATRTGGSYEQYF.

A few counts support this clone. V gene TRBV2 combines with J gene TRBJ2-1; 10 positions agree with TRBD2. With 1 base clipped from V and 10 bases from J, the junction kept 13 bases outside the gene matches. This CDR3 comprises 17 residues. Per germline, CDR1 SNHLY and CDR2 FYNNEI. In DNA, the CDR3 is TGTGCCAGCAGTGAAGAGGTTTTACTAGCGGGGTCCAGGGAGCAGTTCTTC. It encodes CASSEEVLLAGSREQFF.

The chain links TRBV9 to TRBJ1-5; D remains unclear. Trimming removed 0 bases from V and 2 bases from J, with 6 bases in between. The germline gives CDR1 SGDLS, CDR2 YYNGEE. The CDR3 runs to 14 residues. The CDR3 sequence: CASSVDEGNQPQHF. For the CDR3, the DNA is TGTGCCAGCAGCGTAGATGAAGGCAATCAGCCCCAGCATTTT.

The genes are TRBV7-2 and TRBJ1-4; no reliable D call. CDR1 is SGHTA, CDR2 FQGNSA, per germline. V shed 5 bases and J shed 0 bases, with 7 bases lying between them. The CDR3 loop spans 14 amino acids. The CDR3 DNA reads TGTGCCAGCAGCCCTGCGGCAACTAATGAAAAACTGTTTTTT. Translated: CASSPAATNEKLFF.

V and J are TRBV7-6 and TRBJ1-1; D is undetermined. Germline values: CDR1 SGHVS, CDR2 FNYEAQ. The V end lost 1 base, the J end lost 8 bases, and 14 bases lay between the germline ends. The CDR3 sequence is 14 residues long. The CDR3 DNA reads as TGTGCCAGCAGCTTAGGTTTAAGAATCGAAGAAGCTTTCTTT. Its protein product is CASSLGLRIEEAFF.

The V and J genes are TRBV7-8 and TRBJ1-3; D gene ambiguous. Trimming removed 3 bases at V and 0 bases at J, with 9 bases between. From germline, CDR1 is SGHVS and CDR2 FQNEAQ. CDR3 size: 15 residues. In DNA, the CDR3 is TGTGCCAGCAGCTTGGGCGCAAACTCTGGAAACACCATATATTTT. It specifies CASSLGANSGNTIYF. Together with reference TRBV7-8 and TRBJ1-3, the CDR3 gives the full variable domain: GAGVSQSPRYKVAKRGQDVALRCDPISGHVSLFWYQQALGQGPEFLTYFQNEAQLDKSGLPSDRFFAERPEGSVSTLKIQRTQQEDSAVYLCASSLGANSGNTIYFGEGSWLTVV.

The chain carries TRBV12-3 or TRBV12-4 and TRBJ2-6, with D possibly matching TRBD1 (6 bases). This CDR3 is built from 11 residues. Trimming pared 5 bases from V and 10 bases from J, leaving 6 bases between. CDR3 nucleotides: TGTGCCAGCAGTACAGGGAACGTCCTGACTTTC. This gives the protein CASSTGNVLTF.

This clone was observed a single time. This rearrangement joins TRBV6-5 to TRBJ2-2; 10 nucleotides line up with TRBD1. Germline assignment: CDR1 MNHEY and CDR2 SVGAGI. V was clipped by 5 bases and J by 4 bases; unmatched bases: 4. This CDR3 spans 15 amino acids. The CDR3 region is CASSTDRGATGELFF. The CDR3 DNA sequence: TGTGCCAGCAGTACGGACAGGGGGGCCACCGGGGAGCTGTTTTTT.

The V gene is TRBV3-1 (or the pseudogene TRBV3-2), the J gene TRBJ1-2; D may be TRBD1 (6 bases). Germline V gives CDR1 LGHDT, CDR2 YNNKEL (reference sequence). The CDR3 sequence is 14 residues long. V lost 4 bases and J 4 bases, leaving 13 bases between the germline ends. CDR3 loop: CASSLSDRSYGYTF. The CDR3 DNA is TGTGCCAGCAGCCTATCCGACAGGTCCTATGGCTACACCTTC.

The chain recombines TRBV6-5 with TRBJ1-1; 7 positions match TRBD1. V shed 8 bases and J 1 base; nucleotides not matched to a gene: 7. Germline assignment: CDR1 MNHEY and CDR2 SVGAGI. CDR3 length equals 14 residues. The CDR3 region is CASEAGGTNTEAFF. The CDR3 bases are TGTGCCAGCGAGGCAGGGGGTACGAACACTGAAGCTTTCTTT.

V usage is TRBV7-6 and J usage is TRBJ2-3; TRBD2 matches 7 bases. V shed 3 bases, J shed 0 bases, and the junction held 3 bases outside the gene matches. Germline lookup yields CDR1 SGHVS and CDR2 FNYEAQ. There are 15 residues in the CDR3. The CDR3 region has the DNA TGTGCCAGCAGCTTCGCCGGGGGGAGCACAGATACGCAGTATTTT. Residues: CASSFAGGSTDTQYF.

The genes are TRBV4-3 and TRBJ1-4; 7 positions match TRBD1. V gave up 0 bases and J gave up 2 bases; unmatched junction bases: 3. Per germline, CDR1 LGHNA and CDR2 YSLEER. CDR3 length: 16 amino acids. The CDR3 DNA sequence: TGCGCCAGCAGCCAAGACCGACAGGGTACTAATGAAAAACTGTTTTTT. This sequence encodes CASSQDRQGTNEKLFF.

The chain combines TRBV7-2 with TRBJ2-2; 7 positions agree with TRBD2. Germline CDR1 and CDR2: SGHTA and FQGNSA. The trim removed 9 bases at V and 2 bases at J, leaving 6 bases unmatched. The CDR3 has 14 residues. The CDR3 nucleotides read TGTGCCAGTCAGTGGGGGGGTAACACCGGGGAGCTGTTTTTT. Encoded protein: CASQWGGNTGELFF.

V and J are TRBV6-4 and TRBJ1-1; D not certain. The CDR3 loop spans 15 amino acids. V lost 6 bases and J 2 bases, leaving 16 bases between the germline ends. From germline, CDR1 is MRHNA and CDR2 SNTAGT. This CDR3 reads CASRQSSWGNTEAFF. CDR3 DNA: TGTGCCAGCAGACAAAGCTCGTGGGGAAACACTGAAGCTTTCTTT.

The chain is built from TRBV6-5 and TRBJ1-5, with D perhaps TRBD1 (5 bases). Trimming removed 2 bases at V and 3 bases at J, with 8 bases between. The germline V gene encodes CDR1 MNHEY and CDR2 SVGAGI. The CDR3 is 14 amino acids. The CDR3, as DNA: TGTGCCAGCAGTTACGCAGGGTTCAATCAGCCCCAGCATTTT. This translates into CASSYAGFNQPQHF.